A single sample gave rise to the 20 T cell receptor beta chains below, sequenced in a study of blood T cells in healthy people across ages. A second PCR of roughly 7 to 11 cycles used a sample-barcoded 5' primer and a J-beta primer mix. MiXCR was run by TCRdb on the 5' RACE reads, yielding one entry per CDR3 protein. The sample includes hundreds of thousands of distinct CDR3 sequences, about three fifths of them seen just once. Source material: blood. The receptors shown here come from a man younger than 40 in good health.

The chain recombines TRBV20-1 with TRBJ2-7; D perhaps matches TRBD1 (5 bases). V gave up 1 base and J gave up 2 bases, with 12 bases separating them. This CDR3 comprises 14 residues. CDR1 is DFQATT and CDR2 is SNEGSKA in the germline V gene (reference sequence). The CDR3 DNA reads as TGCAGTGCTAGAGGGCAGGGTGGCCCCTACGAGCAGTACTTC. This sequence encodes CSARGQGGPYEQYF.

The chain combines TRBV4-2 with TRBJ1-2; D remains ambiguous. Germline CDR1 reads LGHNA; CDR2 reads YNFKEQ. The length of the CDR3 is 14 residues. Trimming pared 4 bases from V and 8 bases from J, leaving 17 bases between. CDR3 loop: CASSPSVGEDGYTF. DNA of the CDR3: TGTGCCAGCAGCCCCTCTGTCGGGGAGGACGGCTACACCTTC.

This chain joins TRBV11-2 and TRBJ1-3; D is perhaps TRBD1 (5 bases). Germline CDR1 and CDR2: SGHAT and FQNNGV. This CDR3 has 14 amino acids. V was clipped by 6 bases and J by 0 bases, with 9 bases between them. The chain's CDR3 is CASSRGYSGNTIYF. CDR3 bases: TGTGCCAGCAGTAGGGGATACTCTGGAAACACCATATATTTT.

This chain links TRBV18 with TRBJ2-7, with TRBD1 as a possible D gene (6 bases). The CDR3 contains 17 residues. The germline CDR1 and CDR2 sequences are KGHSH and LQKENI. Trimming removed 0 bases from V and 4 bases from J, with 19 bases in between. CDR3 region: CASSPPVLTGYSYEQYF. The DNA for the CDR3 is TGTGCCAGCTCACCACCTGTGTTAACAGGGTATAGTTACGAGCAGTACTTC.

The rearrangement uses TRBV7-3 and TRBJ2-3; 7 positions match TRBD2. Germline V gives CDR1 SGHTA, CDR2 FQGTGA. This CDR3 spans 16 amino acids. The V gene end was trimmed by 5 bases and the J gene end by 0 bases; junction bases not matched to a gene: 8. In DNA, the CDR3 is TGTGCCAGCAGCCCGCGCCAGCGGGGTAGCACAGATACGCAGTATTTT. Its protein is CASSPRQRGSTDTQYF.

This clonotype was detected once. The chain is built from TRBV7-9 and TRBJ1-2, with a weak D call TRBD1 (6 bases). The V gene's germline CDR1 is SEHNR and CDR2 FQNEAQ (reference sequence). The CDR3 covers 15 residues. Trimming stripped 2 bases from V and 6 bases from J, with 16 bases between. CDR3 residues: CASSLSQGRSNGYTF. CDR3 nucleotides: TGTGCCAGCAGCTTATCGCAGGGGCGGAGTAATGGCTACACCTTC. Full variable domain (missing parts from reference TRBV7-9 and TRBJ1-2): DTGVSQNPRHKITKRGQNVTFRCDPISEHNRLYWYRQTLGQGPEFLTYFQNEAQLEKSRLLSDRFSAERPKGSFSTLEIQRTEQGDSAMYLCASSLSQGRSNGYTFGSGTRLTVV.

This chain uses TRBV5-6 with TRBJ2-5; TRBD2 is a possible D gene (5 bases). The CDR3 runs to 15 residues. Germline CDR1 is SGHDT and CDR2 is YYEEEE. V was shortened by 6 bases and J by 11 bases, with 26 bases between the two germline ends. CDR3 residues: CASIELGSASGEQYF. The CDR3 DNA follows: TGTGCCAGCATCGAATTAGGCAGTGCTTCTGGGGAGCAGTACTTC.

The rearrangement joins TRBV6-5 to TRBJ2-1, with D uncertain. The CDR3 totals 16 residues. CDR1 and CDR2 from the germline V gene are MNHEY and SVGAGI. With 2 bases removed from V and 0 bases from J, the gap between germline ends came to 11 bases. The CDR3 sequence: CASSYGSPSSYNEQFF. The CDR3 nucleotides are TGTGCCAGCAGTTACGGCTCACCTAGCTCCTACAATGAGCAGTTCTTC.

The chain links TRBV29-1 to TRBJ1-1; 8 positions match TRBD1. Trimming cost V 7 bases and J 6 bases; bases outside gene matches: 10. Looked up from germline, CDR1 is SQVTM and CDR2 is ANQGSEA. The CDR3 is 13 residues long. This CDR3 reads CSALRTQGAEAFF. In DNA, the CDR3 is TGCAGCGCCCTGAGAACACAGGGGGCTGAAGCTTTCTTT.

This clonotype was observed a few times. The rearrangement uses TRBV29-1 and TRBJ2-7; D may match TRBD1 or TRBD2 (6 bases each). V lost 5 bases, J lost 1 base, and 12 bases lay in between. Germline CDR1 SQVTM, CDR2 ANQGSEA. CDR3 length: 13 amino acids. The CDR3 spells CSVKEGESYEQYF. CDR3 nucleotide sequence: TGCAGCGTTAAGGAGGGGGAATCCTACGAGCAGTACTTC.

V and J are TRBV7-9 and TRBJ2-1; 8 positions match TRBD2. CDR3 size: 16 residues. CDR1 is SEHNR and CDR2 is FQNEAQ in the germline V gene (reference sequence). V was clipped by 5 bases and J by 5 bases; unmatched bases: 11. The CDR3 bases are TGTGCCAGCAGCCTCTCAAGCGGGAGTCACAACAATGAGCAGTTCTTC. As protein: CASSLSSGSHNNEQFF.

The chain combines TRBV12-3 or TRBV12-4 with TRBJ2-1; D remains ambiguous. This CDR3 is built from 15 residues. Trimming shortened V by 6 bases and J by 0 bases, and 12 bases separated the two germline ends. The chain's CDR3 is CASRKSANSYNEQFF. In nucleotides, the CDR3 is TGTGCCAGCAGAAAGAGCGCGAACTCCTACAATGAGCAGTTCTTC.

Regarding this clonotype: At one boundary the junction diverges from the germline segment, which might be a read error. The rearrangement joins TRBV7-2 to TRBJ2-6; either TRBD1 or TRBD2 may supply D (6 bases each). This CDR3 is 17 amino acids long. Germline V gene data show CDR1 as SGHTA and CDR2 as FQGNSA. As DNA, the CDR3 is TGTGCCAACAGCTTTACGGGGGCAATCTCTGGGGCCAACGTCCTGACTTTC. Protein: CANSFTGAISGANVLTF.

CDR3 DNA: TGTGCCAGCCTCCCCTGGCCGAACACTGAAGCTTTCTTT. Amino acids: CASLPWPNTEAFF. V gene TRBV12-3 or TRBV12-4 combines with J gene TRBJ1-1; no clear D gene. Trimming pared 8 bases from V and 1 base from J, leaving 11 bases between. This CDR3 is 13 amino acids long.

The genes are TRBV29-1 and TRBJ2-4; 8 nucleotides agree with TRBD1. Germline V lookup: CDR1 SQVTM, CDR2 ANQGSEA. CDR3 length equals 12 residues. The V and J ends lost 6 bases and 10 bases, in that order; junction bases with no gene match: 8. CDR3 loop: CSVDRGRDIQYF. CDR3 coding DNA: TGCAGCGTAGACAGGGGCAGAGATATTCAGTACTTC.

The chain joins TRBV25-1 to TRBJ2-1, with no clear D. The CDR3 runs 11 residues. Germline CDR1 MGHDK, CDR2 SYGVNS. V lost 3 bases and J lost 11, with 8 bases in between. The CDR3 nucleotides are TGTGCCAGCAGTGATCTGGTTAAGCAGTTCTTC. The encoded protein is CASSDLVKQFF.

This chain links TRBV20-1 with TRBJ2-4, with D tentatively TRBD1 or TRBD2 (6 bases each). The CDR3 runs to 12 residues. V was trimmed by 2 bases and J by 11 bases, leaving 13 bases between them. Germline V CDR1 and CDR2: DFQATT, SNEGSKA (reference sequence). CDR3 DNA: TGCAGTGCTAGATCCCTTGGGGGGCTTCAGTACTTC. It translates to CSARSLGGLQYF.

V gene TRBV7-6 combines with J gene TRBJ2-1; 7 bases fit TRBD1. The germline V gene has CDR1 SGHVS and CDR2 FNYEAQ. The CDR3 has 15 residues. With V trimmed by 4 bases and J by 5 bases, 8 bases remained unmatched. CDR3 coding DNA: TGTGCCAGCAGCTCCAACCGGGACAGAGACAATGAGCAGTTCTTC. This codes for CASSSNRDRDNEQFF.

The V call is TRBV7-2, the J call TRBJ2-4, with 8 bases identical to TRBD2. The J call may be incorrect, as the DNA end agrees better with TRBJ2-7. This CDR3 is 17 amino acids long. Germline CDR1 SGHTA, CDR2 FQGNSA. CDR3 sequence (DNA): TGTGCCAGCAGCTTACGATTCGGCGGGGGGAACTCCTACGAGCAGTACTTC. Translated, it gives CASSLRFGGGNSYEQYF.

The chain is built from TRBV6-1 and TRBJ2-7; a possible D gene is TRBD1 (6 bases). The CDR3 contains 15 residues. Germline V gene lookup returns CDR1 MNHNS and CDR2 SASEGT. Trimming took 2 bases from V and 2 from J, leaving 13 bases between them. The CDR3 region is CASSEPLGQPYEQYF. The DNA for the CDR3 is TGTGCCAGCAGTGAACCTCTCGGACAGCCCTACGAGCAGTACTTC.